The clone carrying this TCR beta chain appeared a single time. The time point is: peripheral blood 6 weeks after treatment start. The data originate from a study of PD-L1 blockade in urothelial cancer. Study at large: About 90% of the roughly 29 patients comprised males who had bladder-origin urothelial cancer. At 3 weeks (second dose) and 6 weeks after starting treatment, blood was analyzed. Median T cell yield from blood was 141,255.

V dropped 6 bases and J dropped 8 bases, with 16 bases sitting between them. The CDR3 spans 14 residues. Germline V CDR1 and CDR2: SNHLY, FYNNEI. Repertoires were generated with immunoSEQ multiplex PCR, while TCRdb's copy carries only in-frame clones and drops some. The sample shows 40,000 to 45,000 clones, about 85% of them seen only once. This TCR derives from a man aged 65-85 years with urothelial cancer. The sample was PBMCs, taken around atezolizumab (anti-PD-L1) treatment. The chain combines TRBV2 with TRBJ1-4; tentatively, D is TRBD1 (6 bases). CDR3: CASREQGSSEKLFF. CDR3 nucleotide sequence: TGTGCCAGCAGGGAACAGGGCTCGTCGGAAAAACTGTTTTTT. The full variable domain, with the rest looked up from reference TRBV2 and TRBJ1-4, is EPEVTQTPSHQVTQMGQEVILRCVPISNHLYFYWYRQILGQKVEFLVSFYNNEISEKSEIFDDQFSVERPDGSNFTLKIRSTKLEDSAMYFCASREQGSSEKLFFGSGTQLSVL.